The 20 T cell receptor beta chains reported below all come from one sample, sequenced in a study of blood T cell repertoires in COVID-19 (dated by TCRdb to about 2020). Library prep was done by the immunoSEQ multiplex PCR assay. Not all clones reach the TCRdb copy of this immuneACCESS table, which keeps in-frame sequences only. Checked studies attribute under half of the gap to unresolved V genes and leave the rest unexplained. For this sample there are about 160,000 clones; approximately 85% appear just once. The ten most abundant clones make up more than 5% of the sample. Sequenced: peripheral blood. Every receptor here comes from a woman aged 45 to 65 with COVID-19, enrolled during active disease.

The J gene is TRBJ2-1, the V gene TRBV3-1 (or the pseudogene TRBV3-2); 7 bases are a match to TRBD2. The germline V gene encodes CDR1 LGHDT and CDR2 YNNKEL (reference sequence). After removal of 5 bases from V and 0 bases from J, the junction contained 4 bases not matched to a gene. This CDR3 is built from 15 residues. The CDR3 region is CASSASGGSYNEQFF. CDR3 sequence (DNA): TGTGCCAGCAGCGCTTCGGGGGGCTCCTACAATGAGCAGTTCTTC.

Note on this clone: Other DNA sequences in the same sample also yield this CDR3. The CDR3 spells CASSPPVAGPPEQFF. The CDR3 coding sequence is TGTGCCAGCTCACCACCGGTAGCGGGGCCTCCAGAGCAGTTCTTC. The chain is built from TRBV18 and TRBJ2-1, with TRBD2 matching 8 bases. CDR1 is KGHSH and CDR2 is LQKENI in the germline V gene. V shed 0 bases and J 10 bases; nucleotides not matched to a gene: 8. The CDR3 contains 15 residues.

The chain carries TRBV12-5 and TRBJ1-4; 8 positions match TRBD1. Germline assignment: CDR1 LGHNT and CDR2 FRNRAP. V was clipped by 7 bases and J by 3 bases; unmatched bases: 4. The CDR3 loop spans 14 amino acids. In DNA, the CDR3 is TGTGCTAGTGCCCAGGGGGCGGCTAATGAAAAACTGTTTTTT. Amino acid sequence: CASAQGAANEKLFF.

This chain connects TRBV6-4 to TRBJ1-5, with D unresolved. The V end lost 8 bases, the J end lost 4 bases, and 12 bases lay between the germline ends. Germline values: CDR1 MRHNA, CDR2 SNTAGT. CDR3 length: 13 amino acids. The CDR3 here is CASSLSGNQPQHF. CDR3 DNA sequence: TGTGCCAGCTCCCTTTCGGGAAATCAGCCCCAGCATTTT.

The CDR3 sequence is CSVLPTGVISTDTQYF. For the CDR3, the DNA is TGCAGCGTCCTCCCGACTGGCGTAATAAGCACAGATACGCAGTATTTT. The chain links TRBV29-1 to TRBJ2-3; D is uncertain. The germline gives CDR1 SQVTM, CDR2 ANQGSEA. CDR3 length equals 16 residues. V gave up 6 bases and J gave up 0 bases, with 19 bases separating them.

V and J are TRBV20-1 and TRBJ2-4; D unresolved. CDR3 length: 11 residues. The V end lost 0 bases, the J end lost 6 bases, and 3 bases lay between the germline ends. Germline V gene lookup returns CDR1 DFQATT and CDR2 SNEGSKA (reference sequence). CDR3 region: CSAREANIQYF. In DNA form, the CDR3 reads TGCAGTGCTAGAGAGGCAAACATTCAGTACTTC.

The rearrangement links TRBV27 to TRBJ2-7, with 9 bases lining up with TRBD1. In germline, CDR1 is MNHEY, CDR2 SMNVEV (reference sequence). Trimming took 5 bases from V and 2 from J; bases not matched to a gene: 10. The CDR3 length is 16 residues. In DNA form, the CDR3 reads TGTGCCAGCAGTCCCATCCTACAGGGGGCAACCTACGAGCAGTACTTC. It specifies CASSPILQGATYEQYF.

The chain recombines TRBV20-1 with TRBJ2-7; D ambiguous. Trimming shortened V by 6 bases and J by 5 bases, and 11 bases separated the two germline ends. The germline CDR1 and CDR2 sequences are DFQATT and SNEGSKA (reference sequence). This CDR3 has 11 amino acids. The CDR3 sequence is CSARFTDEQYF. The CDR3 DNA is TGCAGTGCCCGGTTTACGGACGAGCAGTACTTC.

The chain uses TRBV30 and TRBJ2-5, with 8 bases aligning to TRBD2. The CDR3 is 13 amino acids. V trimming: 4 bases; J trimming: 3 bases; junction bases outside the gene matches: 4. Germline CDR1 GTSNPN, CDR2 SVGIG (reference sequence). The CDR3 sequence is CAWNSGGKETQYF. The CDR3, as DNA: TGTGCCTGGAACTCGGGGGGGAAAGAGACCCAGTACTTC.

The chain recombines TRBV28 with TRBJ1-4; D gene ambiguous. The CDR3 covers 14 residues. Germline V lookup: CDR1 MDHEN, CDR2 SYDVKM. Trimming shortened V by 5 bases and J by 0 bases, and 7 bases separated the two germline ends. This CDR3 reads CASSQVSTNEKLFF. CDR3 nucleotides: TGTGCCAGCAGTCAGGTCTCAACTAATGAAAAACTGTTTTTT.

The rearrangement links TRBV12-3 or TRBV12-4 to TRBJ1-2; 11 positions match TRBD1. This CDR3 region has 13 residues. After removal of 5 bases from V and 6 bases from J, the junction contained 2 bases not matched to a gene. DNA of the CDR3: TGTGCCAGCAGTGGACAGGGGGCTGATGGCTACACCTTC. This codes for CASSGQGADGYTF.

The gene calls are TRBV7-9 and TRBJ2-1; TRBD2 aligns across 9 bases. This CDR3 spans 16 amino acids. Germline-derived CDR1 and CDR2 are SEHNR and FQNEAQ (reference sequence). V dropped 3 bases and J dropped 7; count of bases not matched to a gene: 10. CDR3 residues: CASSFLGLALWNEQFF. In nucleotides, the CDR3 is TGTGCCAGCAGCTTCCTGGGACTAGCACTGTGGAATGAGCAGTTCTTC.

The chain employs TRBV5-1 and TRBJ2-1, with 12 bases lining up with TRBD2. The CDR3 sequence is 17 residues long. With V trimmed by 0 bases and J by 8 bases, 9 bases remained unmatched. Germline V gives CDR1 SGHRS, CDR2 YFSETQ. The CDR3 loop is CASSLASTSGGSDEQFF. CDR3 sequence (DNA): TGCGCCAGCAGCTTGGCTTCGACTAGCGGGGGTTCGGATGAGCAGTTCTTC.

The gene calls are TRBV5-4 and TRBJ2-3; the match to TRBD2 covers 7 bases. After removal of 6 bases from V and 2 bases from J, the junction contained 9 bases not matched to a gene. The germline gives CDR1 SGHNT, CDR2 YYREEE (reference sequence). CDR3 size: 15 residues. The CDR3 loop is CASNLLTSPTDTQYF. CDR3 nucleotides: TGTGCCAGCAACTTACTGACTAGCCCCACAGATACGCAGTATTTT. Full variable domain (missing parts from reference TRBV5-4 and TRBJ2-3): ETGVTQSPTHLIKTRGQQVTLRCSSQSGHNTVSWYQQALGQGPQFIFQYYREEENGRGNFPPRFSGLQFPNYSSELNVNALELDDSALYLCASNLLTSPTDTQYFGPGTRLTVL.

The rearrangement links TRBV5-5 to TRBJ2-6; TRBD1 aligns across 8 bases. V dropped 10 bases and J dropped 0; count of bases not matched to a gene: 6. CDR3 length: 15 residues. Germline values: CDR1 SGHKS, CDR2 YYEKEE (reference sequence). The CDR3: CACGTGSSGANVLTF. The DNA of the CDR3 is TGTGCCTGCGGGACAGGAAGCTCTGGGGCCAACGTCCTGACTTTC.

V is TRBV28 and J is TRBJ1-5, with TRBD1 as a possible D gene (6 bases). The CDR3 consists of 14 residues. The V gene's germline CDR1 is MDHEN and CDR2 SYDVKM. Trimming cost V 6 bases and J 4 bases, with 13 bases left between them. The CDR3 DNA sequence: TGTGCCAGCAGACCCCTTGACAGGAATCAGCCCCAGCATTTT. Protein product: CASRPLDRNQPQHF.

The chain combines TRBV4-2 with TRBJ2-7, with a weak D call TRBD2 (5 bases). The CDR3 consists of 14 residues. Trimming cost V 3 bases and J 0 bases, with 9 bases left between them. The V gene's germline CDR1 is LGHNA and CDR2 YNFKEQ. The CDR3 reads CASSQEGSSYEQYF. Here the CDR3 DNA reads TGTGCCAGCAGCCAGGAAGGGAGCTCCTACGAGCAGTACTTC.

The rearrangement links TRBV19 to TRBJ1-6, with 8 bases aligning to TRBD1. The CDR3 is made up of 15 amino acids. After removal of 6 bases from V and 8 bases from J, the junction contained 9 bases not matched to a gene. The germline V gene encodes CDR1 LNHDA and CDR2 SQIVND (reference sequence). The CDR3 DNA follows: TGTGCCAGTAGCCGCGTTACAGGGGGGTATTCACCCCTCCACTTT. This codes for CASSRVTGGYSPLHF.

This rearrangement joins TRBV9 to TRBJ2-3; 12 bases fit TRBD2. The junction had 4 bases not matched to a gene; V was cut back by 3 bases and J by 8 bases. CDR3 size: 14 residues. Germline V lookup: CDR1 SGDLS, CDR2 YYNGEE. The CDR3 sequence is CASSETSGGITQYF. The CDR3 DNA reads as TGTGCCAGCAGCGAAACTAGCGGGGGGATTACGCAGTATTTT. The complete variable domain, with remaining parts taken from reference TRBV9 and TRBJ2-3, reads DSGVTQTPKHLITATGQRVTLRCSPRSGDLSVYWYQQSLDQGLQFLIQYYNGEERAKGNILERFSAQQFPDLHSELNLSSLELGDSALYFCASSETSGGITQYFGPGTRLTVL.

This clone has only a few counts. V usage is TRBV3-1 (or the pseudogene TRBV3-2) and J usage is TRBJ2-6; possible D gene TRBD1, 6 bases. Germline CDR1 LGHDT, CDR2 YNNKEL (reference sequence). CDR3 length: 17 amino acids. V gave up 4 bases and J gave up 0 bases, with 13 bases separating them. Here the CDR3 reads CASSLPLGGSGANVLTF. CDR3 DNA sequence: TGTGCCAGCAGCCTTCCCCTAGGGGGCTCTGGGGCCAACGTCCTGACTTTC.